This T cell receptor beta chain was captured in a study of shared clonotypes between healthy human individuals. The germline CDR1 and CDR2 sequences are SGHAT and FQNNGV. This CDR3 contains 15 residues. Trimming removed 2 bases at V and 5 bases at J, with 16 bases between. Naive CD8 cells comprised CD45RO-negative, CCR7-positively selected cells, excluding terminally differentiated effector memory CD45RA+ cells. This table comes from immunoSEQ multiplex PCR, and its TCRdb copy is limited to in-frame clones, with some not included. The table includes roughly 770,000 clones, about 96% detected once. The gene calls are TRBV11-2 and TRBJ2-7; weak D call: TRBD2 (6 bases). The TCR comes from a man younger than 45 in good health. The material sequenced was naive CD8+ T cells sorted from blood. DNA of the CDR3: TGTGCCAGCAGCTTAAGGCTAGGAGGGGAGGACGAGCAGTACTTC. Amino acid sequence: CASSLRLGGEDEQYF.